Sequencing of this TCR beta chain was carried out in a study of CXCR3-negative and CXCR3-positive naive CD8 T cells. The study, taken as a whole, reports: The TRBV-TRBJ usage of naive CXCR3-negative and CXCR3-positive cells was similar, but that of memory cells differed. In both naive subsets diversity was comparably high, whereas memory CD8+ cells showed much lower diversity. No difference in surface CD5 was seen between naive subsets, and TCR strength was inferred from TRB CDR3 properties. Comparison of naive cells showed more hydrophobic TRB CDR3s in CXCR3-positive than in CXCR3-negative naive cells.

Germline CDR1 reads LNHNV; CDR2 reads YYDKDF (reference sequence). This CDR3 is 13 amino acids long. For this clonotype: What it binds is unknown.

The authors prepared UMI-labeled TRB cDNA libraries by 5' RACE. TCRdb re-called the 5' RACE reads and gives one entry per CDR3 protein, without DNA. Its listing shows under 60,000 distinct CDR3 sequences. This chain uses TRBV15 with TRBJ1-1. Sequencing was performed on naive CXCR3+ CD8+ T cells from blood. Subset reported: CD45RO-CCR7+CD27+CD95- naive CD8+ T cells expressing CXCR3 (TNR3+). The clonotype originates from a human donor in good health. Some clones in this sample may be carry-over from other donors' samples. The CDR3 reads CATSREDNTEAFF.